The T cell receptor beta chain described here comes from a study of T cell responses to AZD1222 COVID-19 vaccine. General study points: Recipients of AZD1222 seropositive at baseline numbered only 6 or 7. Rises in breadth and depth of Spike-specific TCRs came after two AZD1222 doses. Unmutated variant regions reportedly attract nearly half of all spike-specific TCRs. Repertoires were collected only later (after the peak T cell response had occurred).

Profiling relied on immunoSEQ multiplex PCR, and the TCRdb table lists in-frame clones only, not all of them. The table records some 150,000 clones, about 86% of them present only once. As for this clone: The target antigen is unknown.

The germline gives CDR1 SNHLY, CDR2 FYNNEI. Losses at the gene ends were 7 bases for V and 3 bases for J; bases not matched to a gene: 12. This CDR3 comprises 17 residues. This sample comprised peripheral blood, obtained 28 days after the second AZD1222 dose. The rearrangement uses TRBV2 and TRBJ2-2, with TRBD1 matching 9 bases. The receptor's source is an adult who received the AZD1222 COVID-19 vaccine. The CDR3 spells CASTGGAGQGDTGELFF. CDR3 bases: TGTGCCAGCACTGGCGGGGCGGGACAGGGAGACACCGGGGAGCTGTTTTTT.